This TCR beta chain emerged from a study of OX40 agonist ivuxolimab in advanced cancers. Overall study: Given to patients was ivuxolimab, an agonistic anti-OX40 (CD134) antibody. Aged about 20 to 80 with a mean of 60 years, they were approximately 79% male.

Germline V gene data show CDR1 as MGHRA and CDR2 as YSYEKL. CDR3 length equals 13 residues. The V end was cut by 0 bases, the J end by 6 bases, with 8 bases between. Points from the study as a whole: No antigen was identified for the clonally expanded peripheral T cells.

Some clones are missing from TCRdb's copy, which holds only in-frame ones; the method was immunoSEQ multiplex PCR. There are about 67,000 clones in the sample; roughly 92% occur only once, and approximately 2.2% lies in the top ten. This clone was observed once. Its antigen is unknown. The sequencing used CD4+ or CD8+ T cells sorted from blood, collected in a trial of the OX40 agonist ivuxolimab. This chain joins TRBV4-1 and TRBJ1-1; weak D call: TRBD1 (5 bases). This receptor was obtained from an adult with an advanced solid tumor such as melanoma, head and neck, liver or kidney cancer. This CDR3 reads CASSQDRAAEAFF. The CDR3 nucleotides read TGCGCCAGCAGCCAAGACAGGGCCGCTGAAGCTTTCTTT.